The 11 T cell receptor beta chains given below trace back to one sample, sequenced in a study of blood T cells in healthy people across ages. Combining a sample-barcoded 5' primer with a J-beta primer mix, a second PCR ran for roughly 7 to 11 cycles. TCRdb redid the calling of the 5' RACE reads with MiXCR, one entry per CDR3 protein. In the table there are around 1,000,000 distinct CDR3 sequences, 20% to 25% of which are singletons. These records were also assigned to another study, of T cells of mothers and their children.

The sequenced sample was blood. The receptor source for this set is a girl aged 2-10 years in good health.

V is TRBV20-1 and J is TRBJ1-2; 8 nucleotides align to TRBD1. This CDR3 is built from 16 residues. Germline assignment: CDR1 DFQATT and CDR2 SNEGSKA (reference sequence). As DNA, the CDR3 is TGCAGACCAACTTACGATGGCAGGGGGCGTGCTGATGGCTACACCTTC. As protein: CRPTYDGRGRADGYTF.

The rearrangement links TRBV20-1 to TRBJ2-5; D possibly matches TRBD1 or TRBD2 (6 bases each). The J call could be wrong; TRBJ2-1 is a better fit for the DNA end. Germline loops: CDR1 DFQATT, CDR2 SNEGSKA (reference sequence). The CDR3 consists of 12 residues. CDR3 protein: CSARLGGDEQFF. CDR3 coding DNA: TGCAGTGCTAGACTGGGGGGCGATGAGCAGTTCTTC.

The chain joins TRBV28 to TRBJ2-3, with 12 bases fitting TRBD2. The trim removed 2 bases at V and 5 bases at J, leaving 11 bases unmatched. The germline CDR1 and CDR2 sequences are MDHEN and SYDVKM. The CDR3 is 18 amino acids. CDR3 coding DNA: TGTGCCAGCAGTTTAAGGTTCCTAGCGGGAGGGCCGTTAGATACGCAGTATTTT. Translating gives CASSLRFLAGGPLDTQYF.

This rearrangement joins TRBV7-2 to TRBJ2-7, with D possibly matching TRBD2 (5 bases). Judging by the DNA end, TRBJ2-5 fits better; the J call may be wrong. The CDR3 runs 12 residues. Germline V gene data show CDR1 as SGHTA and CDR2 as FQGNSA. The CDR3 region has the DNA TGTGCCAGCACCCGGGGAGTTGAGACCCAGTACTTC. Translating it yields CASTRGVETQYF.

This chain connects TRBV6-2 or TRBV6-3 to TRBJ2-5; D uncertain. This CDR3 spans 15 amino acids. Germline CDR1 MNHEY, CDR2 SVGEGT. V was trimmed by 2 bases and J by 3 bases, leaving 13 bases between them. The CDR3 coding sequence is TGTGCCAGCAGTTACCCGCCGGGCGCGGAAGAGACCCAGTACTTC. This gives the protein CASSYPPGAEETQYF.

This clonotype has more than one count but fewer than ten. The chain employs TRBV4-1 and TRBJ2-7; D is perhaps TRBD1 or TRBD2 (5 bases each). Germline CDR1 reads MGHRA; CDR2 reads YSYEKL. V gave up 4 bases and J gave up 12 bases, with 22 bases separating them. The CDR3 extends over 14 amino acids. CDR3 loop: CASSPYPRDGLGYF. The CDR3 DNA follows: TGCGCCAGCAGCCCTTATCCTCGGGACGGACTGGGGTACTTC.

This clonotype has just a few counts. The V call is TRBV14, the J call TRBJ2-1; D is uncertain. Germline CDR1 SGHDN, CDR2 FVKESK. There are 16 residues in the CDR3. Trimming removed 2 bases at V and 4 bases at J, with 15 bases between. The CDR3 loop reads CASSQPGPSEYNEQFF. The CDR3 DNA reads as TGTGCCAGCAGCCAACCGGGCCCCTCTGAGTACAATGAGCAGTTCTTC.

This clonotype has just one count. The chain has TRBV20-1 and TRBJ2-5, with D possibly matching TRBD1 (5 bases). The end of the DNA fits TRBJ2-7 better, so the J call may be wrong. Germline values: CDR1 DFQATT, CDR2 SNEGSKA (reference sequence). The CDR3 extends over 11 amino acids. CDR3 in amino acids: CSAYDSYEQYF. The DNA of the CDR3 is TGCAGTGCTTATGACAGCTACGAGCAGTACTTC.

This clonotype was seen a handful of times. The chain uses TRBV7-2 and TRBJ1-5; D call uncertain. Germline CDR1 and CDR2: SGHTA and FQGNSA. V lost 4 bases to trimming and J lost 6 bases, with 10 bases between them. This CDR3 has 13 residues. The CDR3 region is CASSSERFQPQHF. CDR3 DNA sequence: TGTGCCAGCAGCTCCGAGAGATTTCAGCCCCAGCATTTT.

This clonotype was seen a handful of times. This chain links TRBV5-1 with TRBJ2-5; 8 bases agree with TRBD1. This CDR3 region has 15 residues. After removal of 7 bases from V and 0 bases from J, the junction contained 8 bases not matched to a gene. Looked up from germline, CDR1 is SGHRS and CDR2 is YFSETQ. CDR3 coding DNA: TGCGCCAGCTCCTTGACAGGGGTGTACCAAGAGACCCAGTACTTC. Its protein product is CASSLTGVYQETQYF.

J is TRBJ1-5 and V is TRBV28; possibly TRBD1 for D (5 bases). The V end was cut by 2 bases, the J end by 2 bases, with 10 bases between. CDR3 length: 15 amino acids. CDR1 MDHEN and CDR2 SYDVKM come from the germline V gene. CDR3 loop: CASSLRDAGNQPQHF. CDR3 in DNA: TGTGCCAGCAGTTTACGGGACGCGGGCAATCAGCCCCAGCATTTT.